The rows below give T cell receptor beta chains drawn from one sample of a study of CD4 T cells in relation to SARS-CoV-2 and coronaviruses. Which antigens these TCRs recognize remains unknown. Here immunoSEQ multiplex PCR was the method, and the copy in TCRdb shows in-frame clones only, minus some. The sample has under 30,000 clones, more than 65% seen once. Sequencing was performed on CD4+ T cells from PBMCs, cultured in vitro. Receptors originate from a human donor in good health. Each CDR3 is given with its conserved first and last residue. D genes are given only for firm matches. Clone size is shown for a subset of rows, as once, few, many or a class of expanded clone.

J gene: TRBJ2-1; V gene: TRBV5-1; clone size: NA; D gene: TRBD2; CDR3 protein: CASSNAGLAPYNEQFF; CDR3 DNA: TGCGCCAGCAGCAACGCCGGACTAGCACCCTACAATGAGCAGTTCTTC
J gene: TRBJ2-7; V gene: TRBV30; clone size: NA; D gene: TRBD1; CDR3 protein: CAWEPGQGTEQYF; CDR3 DNA: TGTGCCTGGGAGCCGGGACAGGGAACCGAGCAGTACTTC
J gene: TRBJ2-6; V gene: TRBV5-1; clone size: NA; D gene: NA; CDR3 protein: CASNFDSGANVLTF; CDR3 DNA: TGCGCCAGCAACTTCGACTCTGGGGCCAACGTCCTGACTTTC
J gene: TRBJ2-5; V gene: TRBV9; clone size: NA; D gene: TRBD1; CDR3 protein: CASSRGTGGTQETQYF; CDR3 DNA: TGTGCCAGCAGCCGCGGGACAGGGGGGACCCAAGAGACCCAGTACTTC
J gene: TRBJ2-7; V gene: TRBV19; clone size: NA; D gene: TRBD1; CDR3 protein: CASSGTGLGEQYF; CDR3 DNA: TGTGCCAGTAGTGGGACAGGACTTGGAGAGCAGTACTTC
J gene: TRBJ2-2; V gene: TRBV19; clone size: NA; D gene: NA; CDR3 protein: CASSIVGGAGRTSGELFF; CDR3 DNA: TGTGCCAGTAGTATCGTAGGTGGAGCGGGTAGAACCTCCGGGGAGCTGTTTTTT
J gene: TRBJ2-5; V gene: TRBV19; clone size: NA; D gene: NA; CDR3 protein: CASSLGTAGRTQYF; CDR3 DNA: TGTGCCAGTAGTCTCGGGACCGCAGGGAGGACCCAGTACTTC
J gene: TRBJ2-7; V gene: TRBV5-6; clone size: NA; D gene: TRBD2; CDR3 protein: CASSLVGTSGSYEQYF; CDR3 DNA: TGTGCCAGCAGCTTGGTTGGGACTAGCGGTAGCTACGAGCAGTACTTC
J gene: TRBJ1-2; V gene: TRBV10-3; clone size: NA; D gene: TRBD1; CDR3 protein: CAISLDRDYGYTF; CDR3 DNA: TGTGCCATCAGCCTTGACAGGGACTATGGCTACACCTTC
J gene: TRBJ2-1; V gene: TRBV11-2; clone size: NA; D gene: TRBD2; CDR3 protein: CASSLPTSAQFF; CDR3 DNA: TGTGCCAGCAGCCTCCCGACTAGCGCGCAGTTCTTC
J gene: TRBJ1-1; V gene: TRBV4-1; clone size: NA; D gene: NA; CDR3 protein: CASSPFFRDTEAFF; CDR3 DNA: TGCGCCAGCAGCCCCTTCTTCCGCGACACTGAAGCTTTCTTT
J gene: TRBJ2-2; V gene: TRBV4-1; clone size: once; D gene: TRBD2; CDR3 protein: CASSQEGRLAGGSNGELFF; CDR3 DNA: TGCGCCAGCAGCCAAGAGGGGAGACTAGCGGGAGGGAGTAACGGGGAGCTGTTTTTT
J gene: TRBJ2-5; V gene: TRBV7-2; clone size: NA; D gene: NA; CDR3 protein: CASSPQEGNSETQYF; CDR3 DNA: TGTGCCAGCAGCCCTCAGGAGGGGAATTCGGAGACCCAGTACTTC
J gene: TRBJ1-3; V gene: TRBV5-1; clone size: NA; D gene: NA; CDR3 protein: CASSLAGVTGNTIYF; CDR3 DNA: TGCGCCAGCAGCTTGGCCGGGGTTACTGGAAACACCATATATTTT
J gene: TRBJ2-2; V gene: TRBV29-1; clone size: NA; D gene: NA; CDR3 protein: CSVEEGRSTGELFF; CDR3 DNA: TGCAGCGTTGAAGAAGGACGGTCCACCGGGGAGCTGTTTTTT
J gene: TRBJ2-5; V gene: TRBV6-2/TRBV6-3; clone size: NA; D gene: NA; CDR3 protein: CASSSSSLSQETQYF; CDR3 DNA: TGTGCCAGCAGTTCGAGTAGTTTGAGCCAAGAGACCCAGTACTTC
J gene: TRBJ2-1; V gene: TRBV20-1; clone size: NA; D gene: TRBD1; CDR3 protein: CSAGTAVEQFF; CDR3 DNA: TGCAGTGCTGGGACAGCCGTTGAGCAGTTCTTC
J gene: TRBJ1-2; V gene: TRBV5-6; clone size: few; D gene: NA; CDR3 protein: CASSLAGAPNYGYTF; CDR3 DNA: TGTGCCAGCAGCTTGGCCGGGGCTCCTAACTATGGCTACACCTTC
J gene: TRBJ2-7; V gene: TRBV7-2; clone size: few; D gene: TRBD1; CDR3 protein: CASSLVGAGQGAAEQYF; CDR3 DNA: TGTGCCAGCAGCTTAGTAGGAGCCGGACAGGGGGCTGCCGAGCAGTACTTC
J gene: TRBJ2-3; V gene: TRBV29-1; clone size: NA; D gene: TRBD2; CDR3 protein: CSVDGRESTDTQYF; CDR3 DNA: TGCAGCGTTGACGGGCGGGAGAGCACAGATACGCAGTATTTT
J gene: TRBJ1-5; V gene: TRBV6-5; clone size: NA; D gene: TRBD1; CDR3 protein: CASSRQGAGQPQHF; CDR3 DNA: TGTGCCAGCAGCCGACAGGGGGCCGGGCAGCCCCAGCATTTT
J gene: TRBJ2-5; V gene: TRBV6-5; clone size: NA; D gene: TRBD2; CDR3 protein: CASRYSGIETQYF; CDR3 DNA: TGTGCCAGCAGATATAGCGGGATTGAGACCCAGTACTTC
J gene: TRBJ2-5; V gene: TRBV7-9; clone size: NA; D gene: NA; CDR3 protein: CASSHAGSLKETQYF; CDR3 DNA: TGTGCCAGCAGCCATGCAGGCAGCTTGAAAGAGACCCAGTACTTC
J gene: TRBJ2-5; V gene: TRBV7-2; clone size: NA; D gene: NA; CDR3 protein: CASSLPPRQETQYF; CDR3 DNA: TGTGCCAGCAGCCTTCCCCCCAGACAAGAGACCCAGTACTTC
J gene: TRBJ1-1; V gene: TRBV5-1; clone size: NA; D gene: NA; CDR3 protein: CASRAGTPGTEAFF; CDR3 DNA: TGCGCCAGCAGGGCCGGGACCCCCGGCACTGAAGCTTTCTTT
J gene: TRBJ2-5; V gene: TRBV7-9; clone size: NA; D gene: TRBD2; CDR3 protein: CASRPGAGGPMETQYF; CDR3 DNA: TGTGCCAGCCGCCCGGGAGCGGGAGGTCCAATGGAGACCCAGTACTTC
J gene: TRBJ2-2; V gene: TRBV7-8; clone size: NA; D gene: NA; CDR3 protein: CASSLVSVNTGELFF; CDR3 DNA: TGTGCCAGCAGCTTAGTAAGCGTAAACACCGGGGAGCTGTTTTTT
J gene: TRBJ1-3; V gene: TRBV7-2; clone size: NA; D gene: TRBD1; CDR3 protein: CASSPQGAGNTIYF; CDR3 DNA: TGTGCCAGCAGTCCTCAGGGGGCGGGAAACACCATATATTTT
J gene: TRBJ2-1; V gene: TRBV29-1; clone size: NA; D gene: TRBD2; CDR3 protein: CSVEVTSGRGVWGNEQFF; CDR3 DNA: TGCAGCGTTGAAGTGACTAGCGGGAGGGGAGTCTGGGGCAATGAGCAGTTCTTC
J gene: TRBJ1-3; V gene: TRBV1; clone size: NA; D gene: NA; CDR3 protein: CTSSQRGDVSSGNTIYF; CDR3 DNA: TGCACCAGCAGCCAGAGGGGGGACGTAAGCTCTGGAAACACCATATATTTT
J gene: TRBJ2-2; V gene: TRBV5-4; clone size: NA; D gene: NA; CDR3 protein: CASSLAGGTGELFF; CDR3 DNA: TGTGCCAGCAGCTTGGCTGGCGGCACCGGGGAGCTGTTTTTT
J gene: TRBJ2-7; V gene: TRBV4-2; clone size: few; D gene: NA; CDR3 protein: CASSSDSSYEQYF; CDR3 DNA: TGTGCCAGCAGCTCGGACAGCTCCTACGAGCAGTACTTC
J gene: TRBJ2-1; V gene: TRBV19; clone size: few; D gene: NA; CDR3 protein: CASSISEGSKFF; CDR3 DNA: TGTGCCAGTAGTATCTCGGAGGGTAGCAAGTTCTTC
J gene: TRBJ2-3; V gene: TRBV18; clone size: NA; D gene: TRBD1; CDR3 protein: CASSQRQGASPDTQYF; CDR3 DNA: TGTGCCAGCTCACAGAGACAGGGGGCCAGCCCTGATACGCAGTATTTT
J gene: TRBJ1-1; V gene: TRBV3-1/TRBV3-2; clone size: NA; D gene: NA; CDR3 protein: CASSQDLNTEAFF; CDR3 DNA: TGTGCCAGCAGCCAAGACCTGAACACTGAAGCTTTCTTT
J gene: TRBJ1-5; V gene: TRBV19; clone size: medium-sized; D gene: NA; CDR3 protein: CASSIGIGPQPQHF; CDR3 DNA: TGTGCCAGTAGTATAGGCATAGGGCCTCAGCCCCAGCATTTT
J gene: TRBJ2-3; V gene: TRBV3-1/TRBV3-2; clone size: NA; D gene: NA; CDR3 protein: CASSQEVRVGTQYF; CDR3 DNA: TGTGCCAGCAGCCAAGAGGTCCGCGTGGGTACGCAGTATTTT
J gene: TRBJ2-5; V gene: TRBV19; clone size: once; D gene: TRBD2; CDR3 protein: CASSTGLAWGPQETQYF; CDR3 DNA: TGTGCCAGTAGTACCGGACTAGCGTGGGGCCCCCAAGAGACCCAGTACTTC
J gene: TRBJ1-5; V gene: TRBV25-1; clone size: NA; D gene: NA; CDR3 protein: CASSGPNQPQHF; CDR3 DNA: TGTGCCAGCAGTGGTCCCAATCAGCCCCAGCATTTT
J gene: TRBJ1-3; V gene: TRBV25-1; clone size: NA; D gene: NA; CDR3 protein: CASSGPVGPSSGNTIYF; CDR3 DNA: TGTGCCAGCAGTGGCCCTGTAGGCCCCAGCTCTGGAAACACCATATATTTT
J gene: TRBJ2-1; V gene: TRBV14; clone size: NA; D gene: TRBD2; CDR3 protein: CASSQVGKRGTIGNEQFF; CDR3 DNA: TGTGCCAGCAGCCAAGTAGGCAAGCGGGGGACGATTGGAAATGAGCAGTTCTTC
J gene: TRBJ2-2; V gene: TRBV2; clone size: few; D gene: NA; CDR3 protein: CASSEDGDTGELFF; CDR3 DNA: TGTGCCAGCAGTGAAGACGGGGACACCGGGGAGCTGTTTTTT
J gene: TRBJ2-2; V gene: TRBV3-1/TRBV3-2; clone size: NA; D gene: NA; CDR3 protein: CASSVPTGELFF; CDR3 DNA: TGTGCCAGCAGCGTGCCCACCGGGGAGCTGTTTTTT
J gene: TRBJ1-5; V gene: TRBV5-1; clone size: NA; D gene: TRBD1; CDR3 protein: CASRQDRNQPQHF; CDR3 DNA: TGCGCCAGCAGACAGGACAGGAATCAGCCCCAGCATTTT
J gene: TRBJ1-2; V gene: TRBV7-2; clone size: NA; D gene: TRBD1; CDR3 protein: CASSLNVVGQAHGYTF; CDR3 DNA: TGTGCCAGCAGCTTAAACGTGGTGGGACAGGCTCATGGCTACACCTTC
J gene: TRBJ1-5; V gene: TRBV19; clone size: NA; D gene: NA; CDR3 protein: CASEYGVRGIDQPQHF; CDR3 DNA: TGTGCCAGCGAATATGGGGTTAGGGGTATAGATCAGCCCCAGCATTTT
J gene: TRBJ2-7; V gene: TRBV11-1; clone size: NA; D gene: NA; CDR3 protein: CASSLRTESYEQYF; CDR3 DNA: TGTGCCAGCAGCCTCAGGACAGAGTCCTACGAGCAGTACTTC
J gene: TRBJ2-5; V gene: TRBV5-6; clone size: once; D gene: NA; CDR3 protein: CASSLEEETQYF; CDR3 DNA: TGTGCCAGCAGCTTGGAGGAAGAGACCCAGTACTTC
J gene: TRBJ2-3; V gene: TRBV7-6; clone size: NA; D gene: TRBD2; CDR3 protein: CASSPLPAGGYTQYF; CDR3 DNA: TGTGCCAGCAGCCCACTGCCAGCGGGAGGGTATACGCAGTATTTT
J gene: TRBJ2-2; V gene: TRBV19; clone size: NA; D gene: NA; CDR3 protein: CASSMTGRDTGELFF; CDR3 DNA: TGTGCCAGTAGTATGACAGGGAGGGACACCGGGGAGCTGTTTTTT
J gene: TRBJ2-2; V gene: TRBV24-1; clone size: NA; D gene: NA; CDR3 protein: CATSGTTNTGELFF; CDR3 DNA: TGTGCCACCTCCGGGACAACGAACACCGGGGAGCTGTTTTTT
J gene: TRBJ2-1; V gene: TRBV19; clone size: NA; D gene: NA; CDR3 protein: CASSISGVYNEQFF; CDR3 DNA: TGTGCCAGTAGTATATCCGGGGTCTACAATGAGCAGTTCTTC
J gene: TRBJ2-2; V gene: TRBV5-1; clone size: NA; D gene: NA; CDR3 protein: CASSLEGTGQPNTGELFF; CDR3 DNA: TGCGCCAGCAGCTTGGAGGGGACGGGACAACCAAACACCGGGGAGCTGTTTTTT
J gene: TRBJ1-2; V gene: TRBV6-5; clone size: NA; D gene: NA; CDR3 protein: CASSYGPRGRGYTF; CDR3 DNA: TGTGCCAGCAGTTACGGCCCCCGTGGGAGGGGCTACACCTTC
J gene: TRBJ2-7; V gene: TRBV5-6; clone size: few; D gene: NA; CDR3 protein: CASSRGDVSYEQYF; CDR3 DNA: TGTGCCAGCAGCCGTGGGGACGTATCCTACGAGCAGTACTTC
J gene: TRBJ2-7; V gene: TRBV7-9; clone size: NA; D gene: TRBD1; CDR3 protein: CASSTDREKYEQYF; CDR3 DNA: TGTGCCAGCAGCACGGACAGGGAGAAGTACGAGCAGTACTTC
J gene: TRBJ2-3; V gene: TRBV3-1/TRBV3-2; clone size: NA; D gene: NA; CDR3 protein: CASSSRYVNTDTQYF; CDR3 DNA: TGTGCCAGCAGCTCCCGCTACGTTAACACAGATACGCAGTATTTT